Included here is one TCR beta chain sequence, with context. What it binds is unknown. The sample is drawn from a study of cytomegalovirus exposure and HLA in healthy donors. Study-level background: A previous analysis identified 100 million or so unique TCR beta sequences derived from around 200 million T cells. Study outcomes and limitations: An ancestry cluster, one associated with Asian ancestry, reportedly showed fewer N-insertions than the 666-donor mean in a later analysis. TCR beta chains associated with HLA were, in a later analysis, more clonally expanded than equally common others. The HLA-A and HLA-B alleles of most subjects were reportedly predicted accurately from TCR beta sequences.

The PCR ran on 60 Vbeta and 13 Jbeta primers. TCRdb keeps only in-frame clones here, not all; method: immunoSEQ multiplex PCR. The sample records more than 90,000 clones, around 85% being singletons. Germline CDR1 is LNHDA and CDR2 is SQIVND (reference sequence). There are 16 residues in the CDR3. The V end lost 6 bases, the J end lost 10 bases, and 24 bases lay between the germline ends. The chain employs TRBV19 and TRBJ1-4; D gene unclear. Sequenced input: PBMCs. The receptor comes from a man aged 25-45 years in good health and CMV-seronegative. CDR3 amino acids: CASRSADRLSSGKLFF. CDR3 DNA: TGTGCCAGTAGAAGCGCCGATCGTTTGTCCTCCGGAAAACTGTTTTTT.